This TCR beta chain was observed in a study of cytomegalovirus exposure and HLA in healthy donors. Study-wide results and limits: The later analysis indicated that the majority of CMV-associated TCR beta chains appeared HLA-restricted. The study listed some 160 cytomegalovirus-associated TCR beta chains. A later analysis reportedly found that, within productive TCRs, an Asian-associated ancestry cluster had fewer N-insertions than the mean observed across the roughly 730 donors.

The ends were cut back, 5 bases at V and 3 bases at J, with 13 bases in the middle. Germline V gives CDR1 SEHNR, CDR2 FQNEAQ (reference sequence). This CDR3 is built from 14 residues. The donors comprised healthy bone marrow donors. The primer mix had 60 Vbeta and 13 Jbeta primers. Assay: immunoSEQ multiplex PCR; the TCRdb copy retains only in-frame clones and omits some. The sample data list roughly 60,000 clones. About this clone: Its antigen is unidentified.

This receptor was taken from a woman younger than 35 in good health and CMV-seronegative. The sample taken for sequencing was PBMCs. The chain couples TRBV7-9 to TRBJ1-2, with a possible D match to TRBD1 (5 bases). The chain's CDR3 is CASSDYRGDYGYTF. DNA of the CDR3: TGTGCCAGCAGCGATTATAGGGGCGACTATGGCTACACCTTC.